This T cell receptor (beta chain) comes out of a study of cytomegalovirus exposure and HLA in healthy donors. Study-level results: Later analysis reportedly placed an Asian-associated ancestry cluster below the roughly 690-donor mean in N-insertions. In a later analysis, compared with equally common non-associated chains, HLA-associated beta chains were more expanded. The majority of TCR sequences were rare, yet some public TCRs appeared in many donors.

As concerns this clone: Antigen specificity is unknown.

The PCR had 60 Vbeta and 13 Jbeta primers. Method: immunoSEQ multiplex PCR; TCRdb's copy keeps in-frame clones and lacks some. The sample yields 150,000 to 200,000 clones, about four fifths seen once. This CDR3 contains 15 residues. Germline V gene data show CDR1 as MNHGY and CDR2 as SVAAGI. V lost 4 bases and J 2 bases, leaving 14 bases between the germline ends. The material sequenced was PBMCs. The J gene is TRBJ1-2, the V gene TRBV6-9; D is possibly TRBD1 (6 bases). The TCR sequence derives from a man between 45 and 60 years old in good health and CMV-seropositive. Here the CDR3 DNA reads TGTGCCAGCAGTTGTACAGGGCAGACGAACTATGGCTACACCTTC. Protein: CASSCTGQTNYGYTF.